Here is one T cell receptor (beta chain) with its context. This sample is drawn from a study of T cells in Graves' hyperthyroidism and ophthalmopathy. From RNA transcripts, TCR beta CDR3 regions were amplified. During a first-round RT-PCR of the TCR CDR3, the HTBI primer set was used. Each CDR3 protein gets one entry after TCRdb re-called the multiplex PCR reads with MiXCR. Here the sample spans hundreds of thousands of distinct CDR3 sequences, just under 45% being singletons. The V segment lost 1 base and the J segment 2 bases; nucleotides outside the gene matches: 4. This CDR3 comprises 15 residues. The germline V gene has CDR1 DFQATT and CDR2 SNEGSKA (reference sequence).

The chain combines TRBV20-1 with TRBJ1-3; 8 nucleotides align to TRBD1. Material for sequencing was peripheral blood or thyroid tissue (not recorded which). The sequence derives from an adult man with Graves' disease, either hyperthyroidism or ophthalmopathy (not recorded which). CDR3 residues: CSARVQGAAGNTIYF. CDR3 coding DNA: TGCAGTGCTAGAGTTCAGGGGGCAGCTGGAAACACCATATATTTT.